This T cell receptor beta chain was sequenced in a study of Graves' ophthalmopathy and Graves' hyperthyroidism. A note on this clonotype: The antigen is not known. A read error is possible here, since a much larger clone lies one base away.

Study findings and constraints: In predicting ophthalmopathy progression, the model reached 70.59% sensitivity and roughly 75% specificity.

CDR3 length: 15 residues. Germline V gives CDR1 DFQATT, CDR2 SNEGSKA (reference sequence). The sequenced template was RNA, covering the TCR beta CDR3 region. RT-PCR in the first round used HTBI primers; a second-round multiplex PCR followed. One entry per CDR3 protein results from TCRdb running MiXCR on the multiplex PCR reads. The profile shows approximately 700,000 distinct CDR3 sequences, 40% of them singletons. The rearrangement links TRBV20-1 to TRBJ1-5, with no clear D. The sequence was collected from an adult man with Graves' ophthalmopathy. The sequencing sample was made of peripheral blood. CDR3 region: CSARGPGSSNQLQHF. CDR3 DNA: TGCAGTGCTAGAGGGCCCGGCTCAAGCAATCAGCTCCAGCATTTT.